This TCR beta chain was observed in a study of vaccination effects on CD4 cells after COVID-19. Study summary: Peptide-pool stimulation followed by sequencing identified expanded antigen-specific CD4+ clonotypes in the ViraFEST assay. Study-level points and caveats: After vaccination, spike-reactive clones in convalescents were mostly new vaccine-induced clones. Early post-infection timepoints were absent, and convalescent patients were few.

CD4+ T cells were isolated after about nine days of culture. Sometime from March through December 2020, the person acquired a SARS-CoV-2 infection that PCR confirmed. Either the mRNA-1273 or the BNT162b2 vaccine was given to participants as two doses. Each culture had half its medium swapped for IL-2 medium on days 3 and 7. Some clones are missing from TCRdb's copy, which holds only in-frame ones; the method was immunoSEQ multiplex PCR. This table has about 46,000 clones, around 70% appearing once. In the case of this clone: Antigen: not known.

Sequencing used CD4+ T cells from PBMCs cultured without peptide, obtained after COVID-19 vaccination. The receptor was derived from a human donor who had a prior SARS-CoV-2 infection.

CDR3 protein: CASSVQQGSQYF. The CDR3 nucleotides read TGTGCCAGCAGCGTCCAACAGGGTTCGCAGTATTTT. The rearrangement joins TRBV3-1 (or the pseudogene TRBV3-2) to TRBJ2-3, with D possibly TRBD1 on 6 matching bases. The CDR3 is made up of 12 amino acids. Germline V CDR1 and CDR2: LGHDT, YNNKEL (reference sequence). Trimming left V 5 bases short and J 10 bases short, with 13 bases between.